These T cell receptor beta chains were read from a single sample in a study of cytomegalovirus exposure and HLA in healthy donors. Profiled with immunoSEQ multiplex PCR; TCRdb holds only in-frame clones, not every one. In the table there are approximately 100,000 clones, over 65% of which are singletons. Specimen: PBMCs. The receptors here all came from a man in his sixties in good health and CMV-seropositive. The CDR3 runs from the conserved cysteine through the conserved F or W.

j_gene	v_gene	CDR3aa
TRBJ1-5	TRBV19	CASNDRVVSSNQPQHF
TRBJ2-3	TRBV7-9	CASSPNHLLTDPNTDTQYF
TRBJ1-4	TRBV18	CASSPSAGIEKLFF
TRBJ1-3	TRBV5-4	CASSGGTNSGNTIYF
TRBJ1-5	TRBV6-6	CASSGRDSVSNQPQHF
TRBJ2-1	TRBV4-3	CASSQAGGQRAEQFF
TRBJ2-1	TRBV30	CAWSAQGNEQFF
TRBJ2-1	TRBV15	CATSRGPVSGPYNEQFF
TRBJ1-4	TRBV6-1	CASSESERVKKLFF
TRBJ2-3	TRBV5-1	CASSLGLAGGRGDTQYF
TRBJ2-2	TRBV7-6	CASSSRLAGGTNTGELFF
TRBJ2-7	TRBV5-5	CASSLMGGTLGYEQYF
TRBJ1-2	TRBV2	CASSQQGNYGYTF
TRBJ2-1	TRBV6-1	CASTERGQGYNEQFF
TRBJ2-2	TRBV28	CASSSGWVNTGELFF
TRBJ1-1	TRBV19	CASRSGFGPPSTEAFF
TRBJ1-1	TRBV28	CASSERQFGDTEAFF
TRBJ2-7	TRBV19	CASSGGTGFYEQYF
TRBJ1-5	TRBV6-1	CASSGTLSQPQHF
TRBJ2-1	TRBV6-5	CASTRAGGSYNEQFF
TRBJ1-3	TRBV7-9	CASRKGAGNTIYF
TRBJ2-6	TRBV6-5	CASRQGETGANVLTF
TRBJ1-6	TRBV28	CASSRGQGYSPLHF
TRBJ2-3	TRBV5-1	CASSSPERGGTLGTDTQYF
TRBJ1-6	TRBV19	CASSWGRGDSPLHF